The 20 T cell receptor beta chains reported below all come from one sample, sequenced in a study of cytotoxic CD8 clonotypes in ibrutinib-treated CLL. Assay: immunoSEQ multiplex PCR; the TCRdb copy retains only in-frame clones and omits some. The sample consists of some 350,000 clones, roughly two thirds of them appearing once. The sequenced sample was PBMCs, obtained after 36 months of ibrutinib treatment. Source of these receptors: a human donor with chronic lymphocytic leukemia.

This clone was seen only a few times. The rearrangement links TRBV5-4 to TRBJ2-7, with D perhaps matching TRBD1 (6 bases). The CDR3 sequence is 15 residues long. Trimming took off 4 bases at V and 0 bases at J, with 14 bases between the two ends. CDR1 is SGHNT, CDR2 YYREEE, per germline (reference sequence). The CDR3 DNA reads TGTGCCAGCAGCACAACAGGGCTCCTCTCCTACGAGCAGTACTTC. This gives the protein CASSTTGLLSYEQYF. The whole variable domain, remainder taken from reference TRBV5-4 and TRBJ2-7, is ETGVTQSPTHLIKTRGQQVTLRCSSQSGHNTVSWYQQALGQGPQFIFQYYREEENGRGNFPPRFSGLQFPNYSSELNVNALELDDSALYLCASSTTGLLSYEQYFGPGTRLTVT.

The V gene is TRBV27, the J gene TRBJ1-2; a weak D match, TRBD1 (6 bases). The V gene's germline CDR1 is MNHEY and CDR2 SMNVEV (reference sequence). The CDR3 covers 15 residues. Trimming pared 4 bases from V and 0 bases from J, leaving 12 bases between. This CDR3 is CASSSSRTANYGYTF. Written as DNA, the CDR3 is TGTGCCAGCAGTTCCTCCCGGACAGCTAACTATGGCTACACCTTC.

The rearrangement uses TRBV5-4 and TRBJ2-3; perhaps TRBD2 as D (7 bases). The CDR3 length is 16 residues. Between the trimmed V and J ends, which lost 1 base and 4 bases, there was a span of 16 bases. CDR1 SGHNT and CDR2 YYREEE come from the germline V gene (reference sequence). The CDR3 is CASSLSTGGFADTQYF. As DNA, the CDR3 is TGTGCCAGCAGCTTGTCGACGGGGGGCTTCGCAGATACGCAGTATTTT.

The chain is built from TRBV2 and TRBJ2-3; 7 nucleotides line up with TRBD2. The CDR3 length is 14 residues. V dropped 9 bases and J dropped 6; count of bases not matched to a gene: 12. Germline CDR1 and CDR2: SNHLY and FYNNEI. The CDR3 DNA follows: TGTGCCAGATCGAGACTAGCTCGGTCGGATACGCAGTATTTT. Translating gives CARSRLARSDTQYF.

The chain employs TRBV18 and TRBJ2-5; D is unclear. V gave up 2 bases and J gave up 5 bases, with 18 bases separating them. CDR1 KGHSH and CDR2 LQKENI come from the germline V gene. CDR3 size: 16 residues. The DNA for the CDR3 is TGTGCCAGCTCACCAGCGTACTCGATGCTAGGTGAGACCCAGTACTTC. Protein product: CASSPAYSMLGETQYF.

This chain connects TRBV2 to TRBJ2-5; TRBD1 matches 11 bases. Looked up from germline, CDR1 is SNHLY and CDR2 is FYNNEI. CDR3 length: 15 amino acids. J lost 2 bases, V lost 8 bases, and 7 bases had no gene match. CDR3 DNA: TGTGCCAGCGGCTGGGACAGGGGGTCTCAAGAGACCCAGTACTTC. This translates into CASGWDRGSQETQYF.

J is TRBJ2-3 and V is TRBV19; a possible D gene is TRBD2 (6 bases). Trimming took 7 bases from V and 2 from J, leaving 16 bases between them. CDR1 and CDR2 (germline): LNHDA, SQIVND (reference sequence). This CDR3 is built from 15 residues. The CDR3: CASTGTRSTTDTQYF. The CDR3 DNA is TGTGCCAGTACTGGGACTCGGTCAACCACAGATACGCAGTATTTT.

The V and J genes are TRBV7-3 and TRBJ2-5, with D possibly being TRBD1 (6 bases). The CDR3 spans 13 residues. Looked up from germline, CDR1 is SGHTA and CDR2 is FQGTGA. V was trimmed by 5 bases and J by 4 bases, leaving 11 bases between them. The CDR3 sequence: CASSPTGRETQYF. In DNA, the CDR3 is TGTGCCAGCAGCCCAACAGGGCGAGAGACCCAGTACTTC.

The chain couples TRBV7-9 to TRBJ1-3; TRBD1 aligns across 8 bases. Trimming cost V 3 bases and J 8 bases; bases outside gene matches: 9. Looked up from germline, CDR1 is SEHNR and CDR2 is FQNEAQ (reference sequence). The CDR3 length is 15 residues. The CDR3 region is CASSLYTQGAYTIYF. The CDR3 DNA reads as TGTGCCAGCAGCTTGTATACCCAGGGGGCCTACACCATATATTTT.

The V and J genes are TRBV7-6 and TRBJ2-1; D remains unclear. The V end was cut by 1 base, the J end by 13 bases, with 11 bases between. The CDR3 loop spans 12 amino acids. Per the germline V gene, CDR1 is SGHVS and CDR2 is FNYEAQ. This chain's CDR3 is CASSLVGDFQFF. The DNA of the CDR3 is TGTGCCAGCAGCTTAGTTGGTGACTTCCAGTTCTTC.

The V gene is TRBV28, the J gene TRBJ1-2; possibly TRBD1 for D (5 bases). The CDR3 spans 11 residues. Germline V gives CDR1 MDHEN, CDR2 SYDVKM. V lost 5 bases to trimming and J lost 10 bases, with 11 bases between them. CDR3 nucleotides: TGTGCCAGCAGTACAGGTTTCCTCTACACCTTC. This gives the protein CASSTGFLYTF.

The gene calls are TRBV13 and TRBJ2-2, with D possibly being TRBD2 (5 bases). Trimming pared 4 bases from V and 10 bases from J, leaving 13 bases between. Germline V gives CDR1 PRHDT, CDR2 FYEKMQ (reference sequence). The CDR3 is 13 residues long. Here the CDR3 reads CASSYLGDEELFF. CDR3 DNA sequence: TGTGCCAGCAGCTACCTCGGGGATGAGGAGCTGTTTTTT.

The J gene is TRBJ2-7, the V gene TRBV6-1; 9 bases match TRBD1. The germline CDR1 and CDR2 sequences are MNHNS and SASEGT. There are 14 residues in the CDR3. J lost 6 bases, V lost 6 bases, and 9 bases had no gene match. The CDR3 loop is CASSPTGGPSEQYF. DNA for the CDR3: TGTGCCAGCAGCCCCACAGGGGGCCCCTCCGAGCAGTACTTC.

V and J are TRBV19 and TRBJ1-1; unclear D gene. V dropped 8 bases and J dropped 1 base, with 11 bases sitting between them. CDR1 and CDR2 (germline): LNHDA, SQIVND (reference sequence). This CDR3 has 13 amino acids. The CDR3: CASHDTWNTEAFF. In nucleotides, the CDR3 is TGTGCCAGTCACGACACTTGGAACACTGAAGCTTTCTTT.

Only a few counts were recorded for this clone. This chain links TRBV4-1 with TRBJ1-1, with no clear D. The CDR3 length is 15 residues. Per germline, CDR1 MGHRA and CDR2 YSYEKL. With 3 bases removed from V and 0 bases from J, the gap between germline ends came to 11 bases. The CDR3 coding sequence is TGCGCCAGCAGCCAGTTTCAAGGGATGAACACTGAAGCTTTCTTT. Protein product: CASSQFQGMNTEAFF.

The genes are TRBV19 and TRBJ1-4; D gene unclear. The length of the CDR3 is 16 residues. The germline gives CDR1 LNHDA, CDR2 SQIVND (reference sequence). V shed 5 bases and J shed 0 bases, with 13 bases lying between them. CDR3 sequence reads: CASSPSRWTTNEKLFF. The CDR3 DNA sequence: TGTGCCAGTAGTCCATCCCGTTGGACAACTAATGAAAAACTGTTTTTT.

Here the CDR3 reads CASSLEGQPNQPQHF. CDR3 nucleotide sequence: TGTGCCAGCAGCTTAGAGGGACAGCCCAATCAGCCCCAGCATTTT. The V and J genes are TRBV11-2 and TRBJ1-5; 7 positions agree with TRBD1. This CDR3 contains 15 residues. CDR1 SGHAT and CDR2 FQNNGV come from the germline V gene. V dropped 0 bases and J dropped 3; count of bases not matched to a gene: 2.

CDR3 protein: CASSLEGGTDTQYF. The CDR3 region has the DNA TGTGCCAGCAGCTTGGAGGGGGGCACAGATACGCAGTATTTT. The chain combines TRBV5-5 with TRBJ2-3, with D possibly being TRBD1 (6 bases). The CDR3 contains 14 residues. With 0 bases removed from V and 1 base from J, the gap between germline ends came to 6 bases. The V gene's germline CDR1 is SGHKS and CDR2 YYEKEE (reference sequence).

The chain couples TRBV18 to TRBJ1-3; no definite D call. This CDR3 spans 14 amino acids. CDR1 is KGHSH, CDR2 LQKENI, per germline. The V end lost 5 bases, the J end lost 0 bases, and 8 bases lay between the germline ends. Written as DNA, the CDR3 is TGTGCCAGCTCATCAGGCGACTCTGGAAACACCATATATTTT. Its translation: CASSSGDSGNTIYF.

The rearrangement joins TRBV7-3 to TRBJ2-7; D is unclear. Trimming took off 2 bases at V and 2 bases at J, with 10 bases between the two ends. CDR3 length: 14 amino acids. CDR1 is SGHTA and CDR2 is FQGTGA in the germline V gene. The CDR3 nucleotides read TGTGCCAGCAGCTTAGGCAGCCGACCCTACGAGCAGTACTTC. This sequence encodes CASSLGSRPYEQYF. The whole variable domain, filled in from reference TRBV7-3 and TRBJ2-7, reads GAGVSQTPSNKVTEKGKYVELRCDPISGHTALYWYRQSLGQGPEFLIYFQGTGAADDSGLPNDRFFAVRPEGSVSTLKIQRTERGDSAVYLCASSLGSRPYEQYFGPGTRLTVT.